This paragraph reports one T cell receptor beta chain. This clone is labeled medium-sized (0.01 to 0.1%). Its binding antigen is unknown. No base-level quality is on record; no much larger clone is a single base apart. This specimen comes from a study of radiotherapy plus CTLA-4 blockade in lung cancer (dated by TCRdb to the late 2010s). At the level of the whole study: Objective responses occurred in about 19% of enrolled patients, and around 29% achieved disease control. Results and caveats for the whole study, not just this receptor: After treatment with radiotherapy and ipilimumab, TCR clones that came from tumors expanded in the peripheral blood. The strongest predictors of response, as reported, were early dynamic changes in blood T cell clones along with a rise in serum interferon-beta after radiation.

The library was made by the immunoSEQ multiplex PCR assay. TCRdb took over this immuneACCESS table, retaining in-frame rearrangements with V and J assigned. Such tables are incomplete; in checked studies, under half of the missing clones stem from an unresolved V gene, and the remainder is unexplained. This sample is represented by about 88,000 clones; 72% of them were singletons. The top ten clonotypes cover 11% to 15% of the sample. V gives up 3 bases and J gives up 8 bases, and the segment between their germline ends measures 16 bases. The CDR3 spans 14 residues, from the cysteine through the phenylalanine. The only DNA kept is the CDR3, 42 bases in frame from the first base. CDR1 is given as KGHSH and CDR2 as LQKENI, both from the germline V gene. The study evaluated CTLA-4 blockade (ipilimumab) given together with focal radiation therapy in patients who had chemo-refractory metastatic non-small-cell lung cancer.

This clonotype was obtained from a human donor with non-small cell lung cancer that progressed on radiotherapy plus ipilimumab. Sequencing was performed on peripheral blood, taken from a patient treated with radiotherapy plus ipilimumab. Recombination joined TRBV18 with TRBJ1-2, with the D gene call left open. The nucleotide sequence reads as follows: TGTGCCAGCTCACCTACGACGCAACCCACAGGCTACACCTTC. This gives the protein CASSPTTQPTGYTF.